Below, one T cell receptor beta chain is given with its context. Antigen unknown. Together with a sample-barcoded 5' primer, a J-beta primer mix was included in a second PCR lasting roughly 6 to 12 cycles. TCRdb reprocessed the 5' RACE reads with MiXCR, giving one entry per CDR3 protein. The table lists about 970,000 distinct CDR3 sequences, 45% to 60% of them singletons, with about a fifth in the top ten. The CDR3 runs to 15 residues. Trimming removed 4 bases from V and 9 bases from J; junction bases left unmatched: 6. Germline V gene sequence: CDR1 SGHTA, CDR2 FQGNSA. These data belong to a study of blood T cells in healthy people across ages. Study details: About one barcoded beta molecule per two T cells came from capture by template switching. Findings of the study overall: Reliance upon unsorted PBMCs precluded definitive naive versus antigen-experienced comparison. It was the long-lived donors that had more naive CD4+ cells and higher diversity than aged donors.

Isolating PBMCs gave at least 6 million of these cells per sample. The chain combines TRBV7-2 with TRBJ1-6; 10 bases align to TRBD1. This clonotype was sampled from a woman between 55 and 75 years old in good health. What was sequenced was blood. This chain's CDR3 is CASSSVGQGVSPLHF. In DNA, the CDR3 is TGTGCCAGCAGCTCCGTCGGACAGGGGGTTTCACCCCTCCACTTT.